Listed below are T cell receptor beta chains from one sample, sequenced in a study of shared clonotypes between healthy human individuals. Produced via immunoSEQ multiplex PCR; TCRdb's table is partial and in-frame only. The table records more than 450,000 clones, 79% of them present only once. The sequenced sample consisted of PBMCs. All receptors come from a woman between 40 and 55 years old in good health. Some clones in this sample may be carry-over from other donors' samples. Both conserved end residues are part of each CDR3. The D gene is left open where the match is weak. Clone sizes are given selectively: once, few, many, or a class where the clone is expanded.

>TRBJ2-7|-|TRBV27|-
CASSSMNRDPSYEQYF
TGTGCCAGCAGTTCAATGAACAGGGACCCCTCCTACGAGCAGTACTTC
>TRBJ2-7|-|TRBV15|-
CATRAKYEQYF
TGTGCCACCCGGGCCAAGTACGAGCAGTACTTC
>TRBJ2-1|TRBD2|TRBV7-8|few
CASLLLSGRGNEQFF
TGTGCCAGCCTACTCCTAAGCGGGAGGGGGAACGAGCAGTTCTTC
>TRBJ2-1|TRBD2|TRBV7-2|-
CASSPRAGIYNEQFF
TGTGCCAGCAGCCCAAGAGCGGGGATCTACAATGAGCAGTTCTTC
>TRBJ2-1|TRBD2|TRBV2|-
CASSDYGRNYNAQFF
TGTGCCAGCAGTGATTACGGGAGGAACTACAATGCGCAGTTCTTC
>TRBJ2-7|TRBD2|TRBV6-7|-
CASSYERLAGGGPLYYEQYF
TGTGCCAGCAGTTACGAACGACTAGCGGGAGGGGGGCCTCTTTACTACGAGCAGTACTTC
>TRBJ2-1|-|TRBV18|-
CASSPQSWNEQFF
TGTGCCAGCTCACCCCAGAGTTGGAATGAGCAGTTCTTC
>TRBJ2-7|-|TRBV19|-
CASSMGGGVQYF
TGTGCCAGTAGTATGGGGGGCGGCGTGCAGTACTTC
>TRBJ2-1|-|TRBV5-1|-
CASSTSGTSSYNEQFF
TGCGCCAGCAGCACCTCCGGGACTTCTTCCTACAATGAGCAGTTCTTC
>TRBJ2-1|-|TRBV7-2|-
CASSLEVARGYNEQFF
TGTGCCAGCAGCTTAGAAGTGGCTAGAGGCTACAATGAGCAGTTCTTC
>TRBJ1-2|TRBD1|TRBV7-2|once
CASSPGTGLNYGYTF
TGTGCCAGCAGCCCCGGGACAGGGCTTAACTATGGCTACACCTTC
>TRBJ2-7|TRBD2|TRBV7-3|-
CASSPGGNSAYEQYF
TGTGCCAGCAGCCCCGGGGGGAACTCGGCCTACGAGCAGTACTTC
>TRBJ1-6|-|TRBV27|-
CASSFDRYSPLHF
TGTGCCAGCAGTTTTGACAGATATTCACCCCTCCACTTT
>TRBJ2-3|TRBD2|TRBV2|few
CASRVVTSGGTQYF
TGTGCCAGCAGAGTCGTGACTAGCGGAGGTACGCAGTATTTT